This T cell receptor beta chain came from a study of blood T cell repertoires in COVID-19. CDR1 is SGHKS, CDR2 YYEKEE, per germline (reference sequence). Trimming shortened V by 0 bases and J by 0 bases, and 6 bases separated the two germline ends. CDR3 length: 15 residues. Repertoires were generated with immunoSEQ multiplex PCR, while TCRdb's copy carries only in-frame clones and drops some. This repertoire shows around 250,000 clones, approximately 84% found once; its top ten account for under 2%. The chain combines TRBV5-5 with TRBJ1-4; D possibly corresponds to TRBD1 (5 bases). Sequencing input: peripheral blood. The source is a woman at least 80 years old with acute or convalescent COVID-19. CDR3 nucleotide sequence: TGTGCCAGCAGCTTGGGACAGTCAACTAATGAAAAACTGTTTTTT. Translating it yields CASSLGQSTNEKLFF.